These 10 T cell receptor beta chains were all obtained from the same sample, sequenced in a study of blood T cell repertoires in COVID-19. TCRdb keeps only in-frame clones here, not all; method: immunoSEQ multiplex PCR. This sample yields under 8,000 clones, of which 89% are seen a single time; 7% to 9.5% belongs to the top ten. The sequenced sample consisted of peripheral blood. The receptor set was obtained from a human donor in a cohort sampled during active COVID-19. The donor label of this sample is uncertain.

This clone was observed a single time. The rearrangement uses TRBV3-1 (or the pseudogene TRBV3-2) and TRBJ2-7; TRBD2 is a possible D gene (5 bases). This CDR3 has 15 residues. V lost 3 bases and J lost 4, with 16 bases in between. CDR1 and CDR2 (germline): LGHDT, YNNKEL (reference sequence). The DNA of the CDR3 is TGTGCCAGCAGCCATTCTGGACTGGGCCCATACGAGCAGTACTTC. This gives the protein CASSHSGLGPYEQYF.

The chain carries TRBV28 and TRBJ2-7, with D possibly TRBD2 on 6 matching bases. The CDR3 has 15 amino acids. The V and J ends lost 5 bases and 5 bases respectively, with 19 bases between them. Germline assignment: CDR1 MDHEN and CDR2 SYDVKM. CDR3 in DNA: TGTGCCAGCAGTCCGCCGTGGAGGGGCAAGGACGAGCAGTACTTC. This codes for CASSPPWRGKDEQYF.

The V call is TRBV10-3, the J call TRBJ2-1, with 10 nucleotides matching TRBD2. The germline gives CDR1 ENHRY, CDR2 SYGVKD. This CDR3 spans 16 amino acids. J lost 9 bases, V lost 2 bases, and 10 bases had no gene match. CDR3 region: CAISEASGGAMGEQFF. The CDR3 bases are TGTGCCATCAGTGAGGCTAGCGGGGGTGCCATGGGTGAGCAGTTCTTC.

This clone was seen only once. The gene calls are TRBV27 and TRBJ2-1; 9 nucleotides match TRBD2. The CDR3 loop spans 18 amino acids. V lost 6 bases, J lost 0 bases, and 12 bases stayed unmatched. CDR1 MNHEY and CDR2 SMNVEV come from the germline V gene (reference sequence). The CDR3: CASRGFSGGLNSYNEQFF. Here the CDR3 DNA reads TGTGCCAGCAGGGGCTTTAGCGGGGGCCTCAACTCCTACAATGAGCAGTTCTTC.

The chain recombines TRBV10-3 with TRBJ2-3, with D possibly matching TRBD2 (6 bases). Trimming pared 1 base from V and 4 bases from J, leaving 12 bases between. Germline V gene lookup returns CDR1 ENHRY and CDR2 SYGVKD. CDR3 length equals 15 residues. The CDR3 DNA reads TGTGCCATCAGTGAGTACTCCTGGGACTCAGATACGCAGTATTTT. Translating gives CAISEYSWDSDTQYF.

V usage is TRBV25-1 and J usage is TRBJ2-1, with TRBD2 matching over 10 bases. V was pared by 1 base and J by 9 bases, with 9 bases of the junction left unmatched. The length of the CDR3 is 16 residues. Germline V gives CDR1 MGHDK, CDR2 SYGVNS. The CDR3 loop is CASSESSRGLASEQFF. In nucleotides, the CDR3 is TGTGCCAGCAGTGAATCCAGCCGGGGACTAGCGTCTGAGCAGTTCTTC.

CDR3 sequence: CASSELAVTYNEQFF. The CDR3 DNA follows: TGCGCCAGCAGTGAGTTGGCAGTTACCTACAATGAGCAGTTCTTC. This chain links TRBV10-2 with TRBJ2-1; no firm D call. The CDR3 is 15 amino acids. Trimming removed 1 base from V and 2 bases from J, with 9 bases in between. CDR1 is WSHSY, CDR2 SAAADI, per germline.

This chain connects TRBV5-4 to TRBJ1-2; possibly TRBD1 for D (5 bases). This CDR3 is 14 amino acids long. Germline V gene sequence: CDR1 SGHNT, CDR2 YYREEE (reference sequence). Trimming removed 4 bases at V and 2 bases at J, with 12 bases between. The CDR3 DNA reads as TGTGCCAGCAGCCCCGGAGGGGAGAACTATGGCTACACCTTC. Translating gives CASSPGGENYGYTF. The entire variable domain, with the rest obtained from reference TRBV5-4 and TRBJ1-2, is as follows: ETGVTQSPTHLIKTRGQQVTLRCSSQSGHNTVSWYQQALGQGPQFIFQYYREEENGRGNFPPRFSGLQFPNYSSELNVNALELDDSALYLCASSPGGENYGYTFGSGTRLTVV.

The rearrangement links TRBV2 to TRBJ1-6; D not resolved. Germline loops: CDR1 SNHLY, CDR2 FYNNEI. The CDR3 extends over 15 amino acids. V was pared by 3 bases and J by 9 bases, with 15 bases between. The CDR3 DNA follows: TGTGCCAGCAGTGAGCTGGAGGGCGAGGTTTCACCCCTCCACTTT. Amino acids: CASSELEGEVSPLHF. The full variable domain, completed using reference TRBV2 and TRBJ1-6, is EPEVTQTPSHQVTQMGQEVILRCVPISNHLYFYWYRQILGQKVEFLVSFYNNEISEKSEIFDDQFSVERPDGSNFTLKIRSTKLEDSAMYFCASSELEGEVSPLHFGNGTRLTVT.

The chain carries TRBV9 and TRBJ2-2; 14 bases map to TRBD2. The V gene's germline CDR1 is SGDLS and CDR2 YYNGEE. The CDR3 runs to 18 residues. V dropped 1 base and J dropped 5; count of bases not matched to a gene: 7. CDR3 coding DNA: TGTGCCAGCAGCGTACCGGGACTAGCGGGAGTGGGTACCGGGGAGCTGTTTTTT. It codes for CASSVPGLAGVGTGELFF.